The rows below give T cell receptor beta chains drawn from one sample of a study of cytomegalovirus exposure and HLA in healthy donors. Only in-frame clones appear in the TCRdb table, and some are missing; sequencing was by immunoSEQ multiplex PCR. This table holds roughly 81,000 clones, over 70% found once. The sequenced material came from PBMCs. The receptor set was obtained from a boy aged 5-17 years in good health and CMV-seronegative. The CDR3 runs from the conserved cysteine through the conserved F or W. D genes are given only for firm matches. Expanded clones are given a class, and other clones once, few, many or no size at all.

>TRBJ1-2|.|.|TRBV14
TGTGCCACCTACAGTTTGCTCTCCAATGGCTACACCTTC
CATYSLLSNGYTF
>TRBJ2-1|.|TRBD2|TRBV29-1
TGCAGCGTTTTTACCCCGGGGCGGGAGGCCCTCTGGGAGCAGTTCTTC
CSVFTPGREALWEQFF
>TRBJ1-3|.|.|TRBV6-6
TGTGCCAGCAGTTACGGGGAGGGAACCATATATTTT
CASSYGEGTIYF
>TRBJ1-2|.|TRBD1|TRBV29-1
TGCAGCGTTACAGGGGGCAAGGACTATGGCTACACCTTC
CSVTGGKDYGYTF
>TRBJ1-5|.|.|TRBV5-1
TGCGCCAGCAGAGACGACAGTCTTAGCAATCAGCCCCAGCATTTT
CASRDDSLSNQPQHF
>TRBJ2-3|.|TRBD2|TRBV4-2
TGTGCCAGCAGACAAATTTGGCGGGAGGGCCCAGATACGCAGTATTTT
CASRQIWREGPDTQYF
>TRBJ2-7|.|TRBD1|TRBV7-9
TGTGCCAGCAGCCAGAAGGGGGACAGGGCCTACGAGCAGTACTTC
CASSQKGDRAYEQYF
>TRBJ2-1|.|TRBD2|TRBV6-4
TGTGCCAGCAGACCCGCCCCGGGACTAGCGGGAGGGCTCAATGAGCAGTTCTTC
CASRPAPGLAGGLNEQFF
>TRBJ1-1|.|.|TRBV7-2
TGTGCCAGCAGCCCAAGGGGGTGGGAGAACACTGAAGCTTTCTTT
CASSPRGWENTEAFF
>TRBJ2-1|.|TRBD2|TRBV11-3
TGTGCCAGCAGCTCCCGGGGGGAGTCTGAGCAGTTCTTC
CASSSRGESEQFF
>TRBJ2-5|once|TRBD2|TRBV6-6
TGTGCCAGCAGTTTTCTTAGCGGGAGCGAGACCCAGTACTTC
CASSFLSGSETQYF
>TRBJ1-1|.|.|TRBV30
TGTGCCTGGAGTGGGCAGGGGAACACTGAAGCTTTCTTT
CAWSGQGNTEAFF
>TRBJ1-2|once|TRBD1|TRBV27
TGTGCCAGCAGTTTCGGGACAGGGTATGGCTACACCTTC
CASSFGTGYGYTF
>TRBJ1-1|.|.|TRBV5-1
TGCGCCAGCAGCTCGGACAGCACTGAAGCTTTCTTT
CASSSDSTEAFF
>TRBJ2-7|once|.|TRBV13
TGTGCCAGCAGCCTCGAAGCACGTGGCTACGAGCAGTACTTC
CASSLEARGYEQYF
>TRBJ1-2|.|.|TRBV10-1
TGCGCCAGCAGCAAGGACATCAACTATGGCTACACCTTC
CASSKDINYGYTF
>TRBJ2-2|.|.|TRBV4-3
TGCGCCAGCAGCCAGCAGCCCGGGGGACCCTCGTCGGCGAACACCGGGGAGCTGTTTTTT
CASSQQPGGPSSANTGELFF
>TRBJ2-7|.|.|TRBV7-9
TGTGCCAGCAGCTTCGTTTCCTACGAGCAGTACTTC
CASSFVSYEQYF
>TRBJ1-2|.|.|TRBV7-2
TGTGCCAGCAGCTTACGGTCGAGTGGGCAGGGGATTTATGGCTACACCTTC
CASSLRSSGQGIYGYTF
>TRBJ1-1|.|TRBD1|TRBV10-1
TGCGCCAGCAGCCGGGACAGGCGAAACACTGAAGCTTTCTTT
CASSRDRRNTEAFF
>TRBJ1-2|.|.|TRBV2
TGTGCCAGCAGGGGGAGGACATCCTATGGCTACACCTTC
CASRGRTSYGYTF
>TRBJ1-4|.|TRBD1|TRBV29-1
TGCAGCGTTGACGGAACAGGGGATGAAAAACTGTTTTTT
CSVDGTGDEKLFF
>TRBJ2-1|.|.|TRBV10-3
TGTGCCATCTCCGGAGCGCATGAGCAGTTCTTC
CAISGAHEQFF
>TRBJ1-5|.|TRBD1|TRBV30
TGTGCCTGGAGTCACTCAGGGGGCCTGTATAACAATCAGCCCCAGCATTTT
CAWSHSGGLYNNQPQHF
>TRBJ2-7|once|.|TRBV2
TGTGCCAGCAGTGACCGTTACTCCTACGAGCAGTACTTC
CASSDRYSYEQYF
>TRBJ1-1|.|.|TRBV4-3
TGCGCCAGCAGCCAAGGGGGCACGAACACTGAAGCTTTCTTT
CASSQGGTNTEAFF
>TRBJ1-2|.|.|TRBV2
TGTGCCAGCAGTGAAGCGGGGGGGAGAGGCTACACCTTC
CASSEAGGRGYTF
>TRBJ1-4|.|.|TRBV10-3
TGTGCCATCAAATCGGGGGATAATGAAAAACTGTTTTTT
CAIKSGDNEKLFF
>TRBJ2-5|.|.|TRBV27
TGTGCCAGTGGGCTCGTCCAAGAGACCCAGTACTTC
CASGLVQETQYF
>TRBJ1-3|.|.|TRBV6-5
TGTGCCAGCGCCGAGGGGGTCGTTGGAAACACCATATATTTT
CASAEGVVGNTIYF
>TRBJ1-2|.|.|TRBV9
TGTGCCAGCAGCGTAGAACCGAGATCCAATGGCTACACCTTC
CASSVEPRSNGYTF
>TRBJ2-3|.|TRBD2|TRBV4-1
TGCGCCAGCAGCCGCGGGACTAGCGGGAGGGGGCGCACAGATACGCAGTATTTT
CASSRGTSGRGRTDTQYF
>TRBJ2-7|.|.|TRBV4-1
TGCGCCAGCAGCCAAGACAGAACTATCTACGAGCAGTACTTC
CASSQDRTIYEQYF